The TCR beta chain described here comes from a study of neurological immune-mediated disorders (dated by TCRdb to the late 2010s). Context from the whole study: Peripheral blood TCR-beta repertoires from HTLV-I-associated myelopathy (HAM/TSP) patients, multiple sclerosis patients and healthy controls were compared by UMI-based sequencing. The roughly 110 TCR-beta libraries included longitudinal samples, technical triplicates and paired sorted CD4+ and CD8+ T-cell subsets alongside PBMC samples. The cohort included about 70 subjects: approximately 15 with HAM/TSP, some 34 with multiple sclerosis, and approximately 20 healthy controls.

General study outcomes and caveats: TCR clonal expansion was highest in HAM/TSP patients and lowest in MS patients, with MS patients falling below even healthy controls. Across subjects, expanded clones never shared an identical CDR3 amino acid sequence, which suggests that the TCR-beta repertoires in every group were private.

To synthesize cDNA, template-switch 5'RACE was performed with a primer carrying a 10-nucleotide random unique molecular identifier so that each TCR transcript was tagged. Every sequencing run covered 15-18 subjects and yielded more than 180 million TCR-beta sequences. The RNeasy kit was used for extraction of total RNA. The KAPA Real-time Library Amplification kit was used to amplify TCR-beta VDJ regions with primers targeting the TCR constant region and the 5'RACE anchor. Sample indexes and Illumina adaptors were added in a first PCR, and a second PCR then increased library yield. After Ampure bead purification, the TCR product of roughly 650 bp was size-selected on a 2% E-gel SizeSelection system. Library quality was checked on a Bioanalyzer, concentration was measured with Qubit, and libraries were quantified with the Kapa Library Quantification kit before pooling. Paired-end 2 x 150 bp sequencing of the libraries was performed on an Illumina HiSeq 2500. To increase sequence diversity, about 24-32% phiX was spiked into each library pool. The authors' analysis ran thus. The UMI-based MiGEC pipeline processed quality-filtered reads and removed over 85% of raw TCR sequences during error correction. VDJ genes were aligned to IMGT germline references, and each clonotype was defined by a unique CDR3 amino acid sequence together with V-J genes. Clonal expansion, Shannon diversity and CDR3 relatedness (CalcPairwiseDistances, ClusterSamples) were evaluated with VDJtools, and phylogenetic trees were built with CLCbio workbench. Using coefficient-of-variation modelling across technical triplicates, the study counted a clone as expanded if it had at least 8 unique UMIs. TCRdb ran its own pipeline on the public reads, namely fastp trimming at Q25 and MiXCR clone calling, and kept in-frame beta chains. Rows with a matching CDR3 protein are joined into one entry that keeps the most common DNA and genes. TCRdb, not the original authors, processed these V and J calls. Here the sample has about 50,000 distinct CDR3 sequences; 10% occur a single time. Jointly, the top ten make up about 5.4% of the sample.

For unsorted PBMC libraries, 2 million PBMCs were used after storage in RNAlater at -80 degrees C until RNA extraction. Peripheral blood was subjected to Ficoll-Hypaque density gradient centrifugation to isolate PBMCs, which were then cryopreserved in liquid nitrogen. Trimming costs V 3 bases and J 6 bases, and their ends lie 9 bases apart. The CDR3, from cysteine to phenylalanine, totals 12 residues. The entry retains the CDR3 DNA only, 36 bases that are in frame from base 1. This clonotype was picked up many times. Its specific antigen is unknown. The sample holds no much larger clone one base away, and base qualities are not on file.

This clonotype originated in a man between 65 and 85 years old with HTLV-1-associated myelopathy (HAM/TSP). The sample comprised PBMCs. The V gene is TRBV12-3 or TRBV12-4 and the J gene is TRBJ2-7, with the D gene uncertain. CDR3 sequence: CASSFKGGEQYF. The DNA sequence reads TGTGCCAGCAGTTTCAAGGGTGGCGAGCAGTACTTC.